This TCR beta chain was identified during a study of cytomegalovirus exposure and HLA in healthy donors. The V gene lost 2 bases and the J gene lost 5 bases, with 7 bases spanning the gap. Germline V gene lookup returns CDR1 SGHTA and CDR2 FQGTGA. The CDR3 runs 13 residues. PCR was performed using 60 Vbeta and 13 Jbeta primers. TCRdb's table, derived via immunoSEQ multiplex PCR, lists solely in-frame clones and lacks some. Of about 160,000 clones listed, around 76% are singletons. Overall study findings and caveats: Clonal expansion was found to be greater in HLA-associated TCR beta chains than in equally common others in a later analysis. Differences between HLA loci emerged in a later analysis of TCR association rates, with DRB1 most and HLA-C fewest. A reported reduction in N-insertions relative to the roughly 700-donor mean was seen in an Asian-associated ancestry cluster in a later analysis.

There are a few counts of this clone. Its antigen is unknown. This TCR was recovered from a female donor in good health and CMV-seronegative. The chain carries TRBV7-3 and TRBJ2-1; D is possibly TRBD2 (5 bases). The material sequenced was PBMCs. The CDR3 sequence: CASSLGGHNEQFF. Here the CDR3 DNA reads TGTGCCAGCAGCTTAGGAGGCCACAATGAGCAGTTCTTC.